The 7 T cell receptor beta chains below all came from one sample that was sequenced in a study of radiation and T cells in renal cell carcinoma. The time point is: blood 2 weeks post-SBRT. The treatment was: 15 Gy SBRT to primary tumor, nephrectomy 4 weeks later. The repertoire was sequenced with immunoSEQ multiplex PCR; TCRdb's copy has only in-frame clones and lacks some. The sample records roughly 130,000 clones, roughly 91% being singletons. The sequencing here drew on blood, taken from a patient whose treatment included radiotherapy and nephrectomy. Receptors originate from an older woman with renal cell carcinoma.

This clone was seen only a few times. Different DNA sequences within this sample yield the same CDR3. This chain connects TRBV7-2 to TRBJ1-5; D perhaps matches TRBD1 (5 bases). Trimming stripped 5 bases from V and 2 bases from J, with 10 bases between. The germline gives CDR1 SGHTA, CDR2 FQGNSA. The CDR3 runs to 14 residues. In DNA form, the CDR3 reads TGTGCCAGCAGCCCAACGGGGGGCAATCAGCCCCAGCATTTT. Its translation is CASSPTGGNQPQHF.

The CDR3 loop reads CASSLGAAFTDTQYF. Here the CDR3 DNA reads TGTGCCAGCAGCTTAGGTGCAGCGTTCACAGATACGCAGTATTTT. The chain carries TRBV7-6 and TRBJ2-3; D is unclear. Looked up from germline, CDR1 is SGHVS and CDR2 is FNYEAQ. Trimming stripped 1 base from V and 2 bases from J, with 10 bases between. This CDR3 comprises 15 residues.

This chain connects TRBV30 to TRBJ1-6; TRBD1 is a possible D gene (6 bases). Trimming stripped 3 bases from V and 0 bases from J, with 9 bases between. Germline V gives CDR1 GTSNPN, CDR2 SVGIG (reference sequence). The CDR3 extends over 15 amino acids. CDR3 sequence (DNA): TGTGCCTGGAGCGGGGGCCGCTCCTATAATTCACCCCTCCACTTT. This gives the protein CAWSGGRSYNSPLHF.

CDR3 coding DNA: TGTGCCAGCAGCCCGCCGGGACAGGGTGGCTACACCTTC. Translating it yields CASSPPGQGGYTF. The V gene is TRBV14, the J gene TRBJ1-2; TRBD1 matches 9 bases. V lost 4 bases, J lost 7 bases, and 4 bases stayed unmatched. In germline, CDR1 is SGHDN, CDR2 FVKESK. CDR3 length: 13 residues.

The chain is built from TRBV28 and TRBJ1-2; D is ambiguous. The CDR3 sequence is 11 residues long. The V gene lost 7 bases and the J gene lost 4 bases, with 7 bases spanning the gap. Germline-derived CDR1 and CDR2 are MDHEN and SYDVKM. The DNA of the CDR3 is TGTGCCAGCACCGGACCCTATGGCTACACCTTC. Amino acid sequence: CASTGPYGYTF.

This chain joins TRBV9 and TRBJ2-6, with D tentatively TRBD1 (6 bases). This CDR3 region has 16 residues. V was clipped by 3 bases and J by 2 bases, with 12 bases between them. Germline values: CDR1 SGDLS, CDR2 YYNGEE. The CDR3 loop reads CASSEGVRTGANVLTF. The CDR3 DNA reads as TGTGCCAGCAGCGAGGGGGTGAGGACTGGGGCCAACGTCCTGACTTTC. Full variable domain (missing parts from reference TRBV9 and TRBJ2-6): DSGVTQTPKHLITATGQRVTLRCSPRSGDLSVYWYQQSLDQGLQFLIQYYNGEERAKGNILERFSAQQFPDLHSELNLSSLELGDSALYFCASSEGVRTGANVLTFGAGSRLTVL.

In nucleotides, the CDR3 is TGTGCCAGCAGGAACGCTCTTAGGGGGCGCTGGACTGAAGCTTTCTTT. Encoded protein: CASRNALRGRWTEAFF. This chain connects TRBV7-2 to TRBJ1-1; 7 nucleotides match TRBD1. Germline CDR1 is SGHTA and CDR2 is FQGNSA. There are 16 residues in the CDR3. J lost 5 bases, V lost 6 bases, and 15 bases had no gene match.